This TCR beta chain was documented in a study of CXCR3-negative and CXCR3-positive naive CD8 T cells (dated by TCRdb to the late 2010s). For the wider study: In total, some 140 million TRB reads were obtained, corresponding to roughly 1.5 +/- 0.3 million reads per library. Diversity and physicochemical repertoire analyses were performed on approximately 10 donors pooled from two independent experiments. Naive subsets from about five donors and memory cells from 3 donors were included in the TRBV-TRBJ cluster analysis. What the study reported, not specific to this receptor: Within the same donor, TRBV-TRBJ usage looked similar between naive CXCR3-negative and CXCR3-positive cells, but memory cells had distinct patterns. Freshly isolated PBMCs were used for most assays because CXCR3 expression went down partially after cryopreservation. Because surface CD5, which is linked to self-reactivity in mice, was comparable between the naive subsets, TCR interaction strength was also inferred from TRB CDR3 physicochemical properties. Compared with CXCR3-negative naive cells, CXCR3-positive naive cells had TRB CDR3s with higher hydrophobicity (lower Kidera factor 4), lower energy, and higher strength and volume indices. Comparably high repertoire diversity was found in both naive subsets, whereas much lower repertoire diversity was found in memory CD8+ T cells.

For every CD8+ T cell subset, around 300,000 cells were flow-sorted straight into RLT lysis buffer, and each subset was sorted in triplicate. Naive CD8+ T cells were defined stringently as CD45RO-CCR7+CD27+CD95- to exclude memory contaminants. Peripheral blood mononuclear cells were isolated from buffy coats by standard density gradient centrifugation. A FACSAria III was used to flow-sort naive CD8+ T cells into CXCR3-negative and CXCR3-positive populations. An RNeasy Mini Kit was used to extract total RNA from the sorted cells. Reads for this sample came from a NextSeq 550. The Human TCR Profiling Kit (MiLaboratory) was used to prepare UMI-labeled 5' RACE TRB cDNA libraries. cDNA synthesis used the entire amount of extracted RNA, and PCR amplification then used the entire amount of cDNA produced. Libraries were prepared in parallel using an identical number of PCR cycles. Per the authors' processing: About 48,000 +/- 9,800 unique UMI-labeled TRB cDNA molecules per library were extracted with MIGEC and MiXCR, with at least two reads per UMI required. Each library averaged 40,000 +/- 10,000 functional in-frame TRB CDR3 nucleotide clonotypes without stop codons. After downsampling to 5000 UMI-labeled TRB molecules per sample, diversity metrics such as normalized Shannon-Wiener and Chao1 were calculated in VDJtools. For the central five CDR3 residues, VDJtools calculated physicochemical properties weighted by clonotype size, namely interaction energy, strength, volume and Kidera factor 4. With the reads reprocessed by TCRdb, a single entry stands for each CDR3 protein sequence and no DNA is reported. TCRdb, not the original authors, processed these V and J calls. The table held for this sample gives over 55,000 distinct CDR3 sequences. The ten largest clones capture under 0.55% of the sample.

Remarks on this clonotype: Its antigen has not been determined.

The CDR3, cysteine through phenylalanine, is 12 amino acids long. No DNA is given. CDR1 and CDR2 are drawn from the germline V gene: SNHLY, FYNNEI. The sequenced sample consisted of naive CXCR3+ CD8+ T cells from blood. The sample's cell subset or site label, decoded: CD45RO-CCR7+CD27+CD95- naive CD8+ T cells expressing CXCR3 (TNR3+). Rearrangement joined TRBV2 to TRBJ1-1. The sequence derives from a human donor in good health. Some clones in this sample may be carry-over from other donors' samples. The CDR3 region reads CASSLRRTEAFF.